This is a list of T cell receptor beta chains from one sample in a study of T cell repertoires in cytomegalovirus infection. TCRdb analysed the reads with MiXCR anew, one entry per CDR3 protein. The data show roughly 630,000 distinct CDR3 sequences, approximately 24% seen once. Sequencing input: CD8+ T cells from PBMCs. The receptors derive from a human donor in good health (CMV status not recorded). Some clones in this sample may be carry-over from other donors' samples. Each CDR3 is given with its conserved first and last residue. The D gene is left open where the match is weak. Size is omitted from some rows. Given values are once, few, many or a class for expanded clones.

size: many; V: TRBV7-6; J: TRBJ1-1; D: NA; CDR3: CASSSLGSTEAFF; DNA: TGTGCCAGCAGCTCTTTGGGGAGTACTGAAGCTTTCTTT
size: NA; V: TRBV7-8; J: TRBJ2-7; D: NA; CDR3: CASSLYLGRVEQYF; DNA: TGTGCCAGCAGCTTATATCTGGGCCGCGTGGAGCAGTACTTC
size: few; V: TRBV14; J: TRBJ1-1; D: NA; CDR3: CASSQRGWTEAFF; DNA: TGTGCCAGCAGCCAACGGGGATGGACTGAAGCTTTCTTT
size: NA; V: TRBV28; J: TRBJ1-5; D: TRBD1; CDR3: CASSLTGAAVNNQSQHF; DNA: TGTGCCAGCAGCCTTACAGGGGCCGCCGTGAATAATCAGTCCCAGCATTTT
size: many; V: TRBV6-2/TRBV6-3; J: TRBJ2-3; D: TRBD2; CDR3: CASRGEGFSTDTQYF; DNA: TGTGCCAGCAGAGGGGAGGGATTTAGCACAGATACGCAGTATTTT
size: many; V: TRBV28; J: TRBJ2-5; D: NA; CDR3: CASSLNPGGTQYF; DNA: TGTGCCAGCAGTTTAAATCCCGGGGGGACCCAGTACTTC
size: once; V: TRBV7-2; J: TRBJ2-5; D: NA; CDR3: CTNSLGTLGETQYF; DNA: TGTACCAACAGCTTAGGGACCTTGGGAGAGACCCAGTACTTC
size: NA; V: TRBV19; J: TRBJ2-4; D: TRBD2; CDR3: CASSMGLAGNIQYF; DNA: TGTGCCAGTAGTATGGGACTAGCAGGAAACATTCAGTACTTC
size: few; V: TRBV19; J: TRBJ1-1; D: NA; CDR3: CASSTPWENKGTEAFF; DNA: TGTGCCAGTAGTACTCCTTGGGAAAACAAGGGCACTGAAGCTTTCTTT
size: NA; V: TRBV4-1; J: TRBJ1-2; D: NA; CDR3: CASSQDRAWVLGYTF; DNA: TGCGCCAGCAGCCAAGATAGAGCGTGGGTTTTGGGCTACACCTTC
size: many; V: TRBV28; J: TRBJ1-4; D: TRBD1; CDR3: CASQDREDEKLFF; DNA: TGTGCCAGCCAGGACAGGGAGGATGAAAAACTGTTTTTT
size: NA; V: TRBV25-1; J: TRBJ2-7; D: NA; CDR3: CASSDSKLWSYEQYF; DNA: TGTGCCAGCAGTGACAGTAAACTTTGGTCCTACGAGCAGTACTTC
size: many; V: TRBV27; J: TRBJ1-1; D: NA; CDR3: CASSPYGNTEAFF; DNA: TGTGCCAGCAGTCCTTACGGAAACACTGAAGCTTTCTTT
size: NA; V: TRBV27; J: TRBJ2-1; D: NA; CDR3: CASSFGNEQIF; DNA: TGTGCCAGCAGTTTTGGGAATGAGCAGATCTTC
size: NA; V: TRBV4-2; J: TRBJ2-5; D: NA; CDR3: CASSPLAGDKETQYF; DNA: TGTGCCAGCAGCCCCCTGGCAGGGGACAAAGAGACCCAGTACTTC
size: few; V: TRBV4-2; J: TRBJ2-1; D: TRBD1; CDR3: CASSQDNRGRDEQFF; DNA: TGTGCCAGCAGCCAAGATAACAGGGGCAGGGATGAGCAGTTCTTC